The 11 T cell receptor beta chains reported below all come from one sample, sequenced in a study of regulatory T cells in long-lasting Graves disease. Both iRepertoire HTBI primers and Arm-PCR of CDR3 regions were used to build the TCR beta libraries. MiXCR, run by TCRdb on the multiplex PCR reads, gives a single entry per CDR3 protein. The table lists 400,000 to 500,000 distinct CDR3 sequences, over 12% of them singletons. The time point here: newly diagnosed GD, antithyroid drugs for less than 3 months. Extracted RNA from PBMCs served as the source of the TCR library. The same specimen was also included in a second study, on T cells in Graves' hyperthyroidism and ophthalmopathy.

The source was peripheral blood mononuclear cells (PBMCs), collected at new diagnosis, from a patient treated with antithyroid drugs. These receptors were obtained from a woman in her forties with Graves disease.

There are a few counts of this clonotype. This chain joins TRBV10-3 and TRBJ2-1; TRBD2 matches 8 bases. Germline V lookup: CDR1 ENHRY, CDR2 SYGVKD. Trimming at V came to 0 bases and at J to 0 bases, leaving 7 bases not matched to a gene. The length of the CDR3 is 18 residues. Here the CDR3 DNA reads TGTGCCATCAGTGAGTCGGTCAGTAGCGGGACCTCCTACAATGAGCAGTTCTTC. Translation gives CAISESVSSGTSYNEQFF.

The chain combines TRBV7-6 with TRBJ2-1; D assignment may be TRBD1 or TRBD2 (5 bases each). V lost 3 bases, J lost 16 bases, and 16 bases lay in between. This CDR3 comprises 12 residues. Germline CDR1 SGHVS, CDR2 FNYEAQ. CDR3 coding DNA: TGTGCCAGCAGCTTGGAGAGGGGTAGCGTATTCTTC. Translating it yields CASSLERGSVFF. The full variable domain, in which reference TRBV7-6 and TRBJ2-1 provide the parts outside the CDR3, is GAGVSQSPRYKVTKRGQDVALRCDPISGHVSLYWYRQALGQGPEFLTYFNYEAQQDKSGLPNDRFSAERPEGSISTLTIQRTEQRDSAMYRCASSLERGSVFFGPGTRLTVL.

In this sample, this clonotype turned up many times. This chain links TRBV2 with TRBJ2-7; D is unclear. This CDR3 has 13 amino acids. Germline lookup yields CDR1 SNHLY and CDR2 FYNNEI. V lost 7 bases to trimming and J lost 4 bases, with 14 bases between them. The CDR3 bases are TGTGCCAGCACCGAACTGGTTTCTTACGAGCAGTACTTC. As protein: CASTELVSYEQYF. The full variable domain, rest sourced from reference TRBV2 and TRBJ2-7, is EPEVTQTPSHQVTQMGQEVILRCVPISNHLYFYWYRQILGQKVEFLVSFYNNEISEKSEIFDDQFSVERPDGSNFTLKIRSTKLEDSAMYFCASTELVSYEQYFGPGTRLTVT.

This clonotype has just a few counts. The rearrangement uses TRBV18 and TRBJ2-1; D perhaps matches TRBD1 (5 bases). CDR3 length: 15 amino acids. From germline, CDR1 is KGHSH and CDR2 LQKENI. The V end lost 2 bases, the J end lost 4 bases, and 12 bases lay between the germline ends. CDR3 sequence reads: CASSPSDTGYNEQFF. DNA of the CDR3: TGTGCCAGCTCACCATCCGACACAGGTTACAATGAGCAGTTCTTC.

CDR3 nucleotides: TGCGCCAGCAGCTCCCTCTCCTCGCGTACGAGCTCCTACAATGAGCAGTTCTTC. It specifies CASSSLSSRTSSYNEQFF. The chain carries TRBV5-1 and TRBJ2-1, with D hard to call. This CDR3 contains 18 residues. Trimming removed 3 bases at V and 0 bases at J, with 19 bases between. CDR1 SGHRS and CDR2 YFSETQ come from the germline V gene.

This clonotype was recorded at least ten times. The chain employs TRBV6-2 or TRBV6-3 and TRBJ2-1; TRBD2 aligns across 14 bases. Germline assignment: CDR1 MNHEY and CDR2 SVGEGT. The CDR3 spans 17 residues. V trimming: 2 bases; J trimming: 7 bases; junction bases outside the gene matches: 7. The CDR3 coding sequence is TGTGCCAGCAGTTACGTGTTGGGGACTAGCGGGAGTAATGAGCAGTTCTTC. As protein: CASSYVLGTSGSNEQFF.

This clonotype was seen at least ten times. The chain employs TRBV7-8 and TRBJ2-7; 7 bases are shared with TRBD1. Germline loops: CDR1 SGHVS, CDR2 FQNEAQ. Trimming at V came to 5 bases and at J to 1 base, leaving 8 bases not matched to a gene. The CDR3 sequence is 15 residues long. The chain's CDR3 is CASSPQAGGSYEQYF. The CDR3 DNA reads TGTGCCAGCAGCCCTCAAGCAGGGGGTTCCTACGAGCAGTACTTC. Supplemented by reference TRBV7-8 and TRBJ2-7, the full variable domain reads GAGVSQSPRYKVAKRGQDVALRCDPISGHVSLFWYQQALGQGPEFLTYFQNEAQLDKSGLPSDRFFAERPEGSVSTLKIQRTQQEDSAVYLCASSPQAGGSYEQYFGPGTRLTVT.

This clonotype was seen at least ten times. This chain connects TRBV5-6 to TRBJ2-3; 7 nucleotides agree with TRBD2. V trimming: 5 bases; J trimming: 3 bases; junction bases outside the gene matches: 6. Germline values: CDR1 SGHDT, CDR2 YYEEEE. The CDR3 is 14 residues long. DNA for the CDR3: TGTGCCAGCAGTAATCTAGCGGCAACAGATACGCAGTATTTT. As protein: CASSNLAATDTQYF.

This clonotype was counted ten times or more. The V gene is TRBV28, the J gene TRBJ1-4, with unresolved D. Germline lookup yields CDR1 MDHEN and CDR2 SYDVKM. This CDR3 comprises 14 residues. V lost 8 bases, J lost 0 bases, and 10 bases lay in between. DNA for the CDR3: TGTGCCAGCGTGTCGTTTGCAACTAATGAAAAACTGTTTTTT. As protein: CASVSFATNEKLFF.

In its sample, this clonotype was seen once. This chain uses TRBV18 with TRBJ2-7, with D possibly matching TRBD2 (6 bases). The CDR3 runs 15 residues. CDR1 and CDR2 from the germline V gene are KGHSH and LQKENI. Trimming cost V 3 bases and J 6 bases, with 18 bases left between them. The CDR3 is CASSPTSRRTPEQYF. The CDR3 bases are TGTGCCAGCTCACCTACTAGCCGTCGAACTCCCGAGCAGTACTTC.

This clonotype was seen at least ten times. V usage is TRBV3-1 and J usage is TRBJ2-1; 8 bases are shared with TRBD2. CDR3 size: 17 residues. Germline-derived CDR1 and CDR2 are LGHDT and YNNKEL (reference sequence). J was trimmed by 8 bases and V by 0 bases; bases with no gene match: 12. The CDR3 loop reads CASSQDPSGSTGDEQFF. Written as DNA, the CDR3 is TGTGCCAGCAGCCAAGATCCCAGCGGGAGTACCGGTGATGAGCAGTTCTTC.